Presented here are 27 T cell receptor beta chains from one specimen sequenced in a study of Ad26.COV2.S vaccination and SARS-CoV-2 variants (dated by TCRdb to the early 2020s). Per the publication, the treatment or condition label means: approximately 18 received Ad26.COV2.S at low or high dose, single or two shots; about five received placebo; per-sample allocation not given. Repertoires of vaccine and placebo recipients were sequenced from samples collected on day 63 after the first injection. Library method: the immunoSEQ multiplex PCR assay. The immuneACCESS repertoire file appears here via TCRdb, limited to in-frame rearrangements. These files lack a portion of the clones; in checked studies, under half of the deficit traces to unresolved V genes, and the cause of the others is not known. The sample yields about 400,000 clones; 75% to 90% were counted once. The leading ten clones occupy about 2% of the sample.

Material: peripheral blood, obtained in a trial of Ad26.COV2.S vaccine versus placebo. The receptors derive from a person between 18 and 59 years old who received the Ad26.COV2.S COVID-19 vaccine or a placebo.

The gene calls are TRBV24-1 and TRBJ2-1; TRBD2 matches at 7 bases. Germline CDR1 and CDR2: KGHDR and SFDVKD. The J segment lost 2 bases and the V segment lost 5 bases, leaving 11 bases of the junction unmatched. CDR3 length: 17 amino acids. The chain's CDR3 is CATSAIGAGAPYNEQFF. The CDR3 nucleotides read TGTGCCACCAGTGCCATCGGGGCGGGAGCCCCCTACAATGAGCAGTTCTTC.

The chain is built from TRBV3-1 (or the pseudogene TRBV3-2) and TRBJ2-2, with unresolved D. V shed 8 bases and J shed 3 bases, with 16 bases lying between them. This CDR3 contains 15 residues. Germline V gene sequence: CDR1 LGHDT, CDR2 YNNKEL (reference sequence). The CDR3, as DNA: TGTGCCAGCGGCGGCTCCCTTCAGGACACCGGGGAGCTGTTTTTT. The encoded protein is CASGGSLQDTGELFF.

J is TRBJ2-7 and V is TRBV28; 8 bases are a match to TRBD2. The CDR3 spans 16 residues. The J segment lost 0 bases and the V segment lost 5 bases, leaving 9 bases of the junction unmatched. Germline assignment: CDR1 MDHEN and CDR2 SYDVKM. The CDR3 coding sequence is TGTGCCAGCAGTGATATGGTACTAGCGGCCTCCTACGAGCAGTACTTC. Protein sequence: CASSDMVLAASYEQYF.

The CDR3 coding sequence is TGTGCCTGGGGGGAGGCGGAGGGGGTTCAGTACTTC. It yields the protein CAWGEAEGVQYF. The chain combines TRBV30 with TRBJ2-4, with D possibly called TRBD1 or TRBD2 (6 bases each). CDR3 length equals 12 residues. V was shortened by 5 bases and J by 11 bases, with 16 bases between the two germline ends. Germline V gene lookup returns CDR1 GTSNPN and CDR2 SVGIG (reference sequence).

The table lists this clone with a count of one. The chain is built from TRBV7-3 and TRBJ2-1, with D unresolved. This CDR3 has 13 residues. Per germline, CDR1 SGHTA and CDR2 FQGTGA. V was shortened by 1 base and J by 5 bases, with 6 bases between the two germline ends. The CDR3 loop reads CASSLSMNNEQFF. For the CDR3, the DNA is TGTGCCAGCAGCTTAAGCATGAACAATGAGCAGTTCTTC.

The chain combines TRBV29-1 with TRBJ2-5; 9 bases fit TRBD1. This CDR3 has 13 residues. Germline loops: CDR1 SQVTM, CDR2 ANQGSEA. Trimming removed 5 bases from V and 4 bases from J; junction bases left unmatched: 5. CDR3 DNA sequence: TGCAGCGTTACAGGGGGCTTTGGAGAGACCCAGTACTTC. The encoded protein is CSVTGGFGETQYF.

The chain uses TRBV20-1 and TRBJ1-4; D remains ambiguous. Germline loops: CDR1 DFQATT, CDR2 SNEGSKA (reference sequence). The CDR3 is 13 residues long. Trimming left V 3 bases short and J 3 bases short, with 8 bases between. The DNA of the CDR3 is TGCAGTGCTAGTGGGGTGGCTAATGAAAAACTGTTTTTT. Translated, it gives CSASGVANEKLFF.

In its sample, this clone was seen a few times. In DNA, the CDR3 is TGTGCCACCAGCAGAGTGGATCTTGGAGGATCACCCCTCCACTTT. It codes for CATSRVDLGGSPLHF. The chain is built from TRBV15 and TRBJ1-6; the D is unclear. V dropped 1 base and J dropped 10 bases, with 14 bases sitting between them. The CDR3 contains 15 residues. Germline V CDR1 and CDR2: LNHNV, YYDKDF (reference sequence).

This clone was seen a few times. The chain carries TRBV5-4 and TRBJ2-2, with D unclear. Trimming took 2 bases from V and 6 from J, leaving 2 bases between them. Germline CDR1 and CDR2: SGHNT and YYREEE (reference sequence). CDR3 length: 11 amino acids. The CDR3 region has the DNA TGTGCCAGCAGCTTTCCCGGGGAGCTGTTTTTT. It translates to CASSFPGELFF.

The chain joins TRBV19 to TRBJ1-2; D ambiguous. The V and J ends lost 7 bases and 2 bases respectively, with 11 bases between them. The CDR3 is 13 amino acids. Germline V gene sequence: CDR1 LNHDA, CDR2 SQIVND (reference sequence). Here the CDR3 reads CASKNKINYGYTF. In DNA, the CDR3 is TGTGCCAGTAAGAACAAAATAAACTATGGCTACACCTTC.

The chain uses TRBV11-2 and TRBJ1-1, with 7 bases identical to TRBD1. Germline V gene sequence: CDR1 SGHAT, CDR2 FQNNGV. The CDR3 has 15 residues. V trimming: 5 bases; J trimming: 1 base; junction bases outside the gene matches: 7. Here the CDR3 DNA reads TGTGCCAGCAGCCTCAGGGGGGACAGGAACACTGAAGCTTTCTTT. It encodes CASSLRGDRNTEAFF.

The chain couples TRBV7-9 to TRBJ2-3, with 7 bases lining up with TRBD1. V dropped 1 base and J dropped 0; count of bases not matched to a gene: 7. Germline V gene data show CDR1 as SEHNR and CDR2 as FQNEAQ (reference sequence). The CDR3 contains 17 residues. The CDR3 reads CASSLVGSGGSTDTQYF. In DNA form, the CDR3 reads TGTGCCAGCAGCTTAGTTGGTTCAGGGGGTAGCACAGATACGCAGTATTTT.

The CDR3 protein is CASRFASWETQYF. DNA of the CDR3: TGTGCCAGCAGGTTCGCTAGCTGGGAGACCCAGTACTTC. This sequence joins TRBV27 and TRBJ2-5, with a tentative D call TRBD2 (5 bases). The V and J ends lost 6 bases and 5 bases respectively, with 13 bases between them. The length of the CDR3 is 13 residues. From germline, CDR1 is MNHEY and CDR2 SMNVEV (reference sequence).

The V gene is TRBV19, the J gene TRBJ2-2, with 8 bases identical to TRBD1. V shed 3 bases, J shed 5 bases, and the junction held 5 bases outside the gene matches. The CDR3 runs to 15 residues. CDR1 is LNHDA and CDR2 is SQIVND in the germline V gene (reference sequence). The CDR3 region is CASSISQGVTGELFF. The DNA for the CDR3 is TGTGCCAGTAGTATCTCACAGGGGGTAACCGGGGAGCTGTTTTTT.

V and J are TRBV5-4 and TRBJ2-5; weak D call: TRBD2 (6 bases). The length of the CDR3 is 15 residues. V lost 3 bases and J 2 bases, leaving 14 bases between the germline ends. The germline V gene has CDR1 SGHNT and CDR2 YYREEE (reference sequence). CDR3 in DNA: TGTGCCAGCAGCTCGGGGACTGAGGGGCAAGAGACCCAGTACTTC. Its translation is CASSSGTEGQETQYF.

The chain links TRBV5-1 to TRBJ1-5, with a possible D match to TRBD1 (5 bases). This CDR3 is 16 amino acids long. Trimming took 1 base from V and 1 from J, leaving 12 bases between them. The germline V gene encodes CDR1 SGHRS and CDR2 YFSETQ. CDR3 sequence: CASSLWGIDSNQPQHF. CDR3 nucleotides: TGCGCCAGCAGCTTGTGGGGGATCGACAGCAATCAGCCCCAGCATTTT.

V usage is TRBV29-1 and J usage is TRBJ2-7, with TRBD2 matching over 9 bases. Germline V CDR1 and CDR2: SQVTM, ANQGSEA. With V trimmed by 3 bases and J by 6 bases, 9 bases remained unmatched. The CDR3 totals 14 residues. CDR3: CSVDVAGAIGEQYF. The CDR3 DNA reads as TGCAGCGTTGACGTAGCGGGAGCGATCGGCGAGCAGTACTTC.

The chain couples TRBV15 to TRBJ2-1, with D perhaps matching TRBD1 (6 bases). The germline V and J ends were trimmed by 0 bases and 1 base, with 19 bases remaining between them. The germline V gene has CDR1 LNHNV and CDR2 YYDKDF (reference sequence). This CDR3 spans 19 amino acids. The DNA of the CDR3 is TGTGCCACCAGCAGAGACCCCCGGACAGCGCAGGGATCCTACAATGAGCAGTTCTTC. Encoded protein: CATSRDPRTAQGSYNEQFF. Combining the CDR3 with reference TRBV15 and TRBJ2-1 gives the whole variable domain DAMVIQNPRYQVTQFGKPVTLSCSQTLNHNVMYWYQQKSSQAPKLLFHYYDKDFNNEADTPDNFQSRRPNTSFCFLDIRSPGLGDTAMYLCATSRDPRTAQGSYNEQFFGPGTRLTVL.

The chain joins TRBV9 to TRBJ2-1; D gene ambiguous. The CDR3 extends over 15 amino acids. CDR1 is SGDLS, CDR2 YYNGEE, per germline. Between the trimmed V and J ends, which lost 0 bases and 8 bases, there was a span of 15 bases. The CDR3 loop is CASSVAPKVQYEQFF. Here the CDR3 DNA reads TGTGCCAGCAGCGTAGCTCCAAAAGTCCAATATGAGCAGTTCTTC.

The J gene is TRBJ2-7, the V gene TRBV10-2; no firm D call. CDR3 length equals 15 residues. Trimming took 7 bases from V and 2 from J, leaving 18 bases between them. Germline CDR1 WSHSY, CDR2 SAAADI. The CDR3 sequence: CASMTFRVQPYEQYF. In nucleotides, the CDR3 is TGCGCCAGCATGACATTTCGGGTCCAACCCTACGAGCAGTACTTC.

This chain joins TRBV4-1 and TRBJ2-7, with D possibly matching TRBD2 (6 bases). Germline values: CDR1 MGHRA, CDR2 YSYEKL. There are 15 residues in the CDR3. V was trimmed by 4 bases and J by 4 bases, leaving 17 bases between them. This CDR3 is CASSRIRERDYEQYF. The CDR3 DNA reads TGCGCCAGCAGCCGCATCCGGGAGCGCGATTACGAGCAGTACTTC.

This sequence joins TRBV19 and TRBJ1-6; D gene uncertain. CDR3 size: 15 residues. CDR1 is LNHDA and CDR2 is SQIVND in the germline V gene (reference sequence). The V end was cut by 2 bases, the J end by 7 bases, with 12 bases between. This CDR3 is CASSIRLEGNSPLHF. The CDR3 region has the DNA TGTGCCAGTAGTATAAGGCTCGAGGGAAATTCACCCCTCCACTTT.

This chain uses TRBV20-1 with TRBJ2-5; 7 nucleotides line up with TRBD1. CDR1 and CDR2 (germline): DFQATT, SNEGSKA (reference sequence). V shed 6 bases, J shed 5 bases, and the junction held 3 bases outside the gene matches. The CDR3 consists of 11 residues. This chain's CDR3 is CSAAGGETQYF. The CDR3 coding sequence is TGCAGTGCGGCAGGGGGTGAGACCCAGTACTTC.

The chain has TRBV7-3 and TRBJ2-1; weak D call: TRBD2 (6 bases). The CDR3 has 14 residues. V was pared by 2 bases and J by 7 bases, with 12 bases between. Germline V gives CDR1 SGHTA, CDR2 FQGTGA. Here the CDR3 reads CASSLGGEWNEQFF. In DNA, the CDR3 is TGTGCCAGCAGCTTAGGAGGGGAGTGGAATGAGCAGTTCTTC.

This chain links TRBV5-1 with TRBJ1-4; D is undetermined. The V end was cut by 0 bases, the J end by 11 bases, with 11 bases between. This CDR3 is built from 13 residues. Germline V gene data show CDR1 as SGHRS and CDR2 as YFSETQ. The CDR3: CASSLGREGKLFF. In nucleotides, the CDR3 is TGCGCCAGCAGCTTGGGGCGGGAAGGGAAACTGTTTTTT.

On this clone: The sample carries other DNA sequences with the same CDR3. In nucleotides, the CDR3 is TGCGCCAGCAGCTTACTTCGGGGGCCTAATGAAAAACTGTTTTTT. Translation: CASSLLRGPNEKLFF. V usage is TRBV5-1 and J usage is TRBJ1-4; D perhaps matches TRBD1 (6 bases). CDR1 and CDR2 (germline): SGHRS, YFSETQ. V was shortened by 2 bases and J by 3 bases, with 11 bases between the two germline ends. This CDR3 region has 15 residues. Full variable domain (missing parts from reference TRBV5-1 and TRBJ1-4): KAGVTQTPRYLIKTRGQQVTLSCSPISGHRSVSWYQQTPGQGLQFLFEYFSETQRNKGNFPGRFSGRQFSNSRSEMNVSTLELGDSALYLCASSLLRGPNEKLFFGSGTQLSVL.

The chain combines TRBV28 with TRBJ2-1; TRBD2 agrees at 10 bases. Trimming removed 3 bases from V and 0 bases from J; junction bases left unmatched: 11. The V gene's germline CDR1 is MDHEN and CDR2 SYDVKM. The CDR3 sequence is 19 residues long. CDR3 DNA: TGTGCCAGCAGTTTTCCGGCTAGCGGGAGCGGGGTCTCCTACAATGAGCAGTTCTTC. This translates into CASSFPASGSGVSYNEQFF.